A single sample gave rise to the 30 T cell receptor beta chains below, sequenced in a study of CD8 T cells in ankylosing spondylitis. TCRdb independently ran MiXCR on the 5' RACE reads; one entry per CDR3 protein. The sample comprises under 150,000 distinct CDR3 sequences, roughly 8.4% of which are singletons, and less than 7.5% rests with the top ten. Input material: synovial fluid, either unsorted or a sorted T cell fraction (not recorded which). The receptors come from a male donor with ankylosing spondylitis.

The chain has TRBV7-3 and TRBJ2-3, with TRBD1 matching over 7 bases. The J segment lost 0 bases and the V segment lost 1 base, leaving 1 base of the junction unmatched. The CDR3 has 15 residues. From germline, CDR1 is SGHTA and CDR2 FQGTGA. The CDR3, as DNA: TGTGCCAGCAGCTTAATGGGACAGAGCACAGATACGCAGTATTTT. It specifies CASSLMGQSTDTQYF.

The chain carries TRBV19 and TRBJ2-2; D is possibly TRBD1 (5 bases). V was pared by 7 bases and J by 7 bases, with 19 bases between. Germline V CDR1 and CDR2: LNHDA, SQIVND (reference sequence). This CDR3 is 15 amino acids long. The CDR3 DNA reads as TGTGCCAGTACCAAATTCGGGCAGGGTATCGGGGAGCTGTTTTTT. As protein: CASTKFGQGIGELFF.

This clonotype was found many times. The chain carries TRBV6-2 or TRBV6-3 and TRBJ2-2; D is undetermined. With 2 bases removed from V and 3 bases from J, the gap between germline ends came to 7 bases. Germline V lookup: CDR1 MNHEY, CDR2 SVGEGT. This CDR3 has 14 residues. This chain's CDR3 is CASSYGQYTGELFF. The CDR3 nucleotides read TGTGCCAGCAGTTACGGGCAATACACCGGGGAGCTGTTTTTT.

Only one count was recorded for this clonotype. Since the CDR3 does not end with the conserved phenylalanine or tryptophan, this likely comes from a read error. The DNA of the CDR3 is TGTGCCAGCAGGGGTCGCCGCTCCGGGAATGAGCAGTTCCTC. This encodes CASRGRRSGNEQFL. The chain has TRBV2 and TRBJ2-1, with D unclear. Trimming cost V 6 bases and J 7 bases, with 16 bases left between them. The CDR3 consists of 14 residues. Germline CDR1 and CDR2: SNHLY and FYNNEI.

This clonotype was seen ten or more times. V gene TRBV20-1 combines with J gene TRBJ2-7; D might be TRBD2 (6 bases). Germline loops: CDR1 DFQATT, CDR2 SNEGSKA (reference sequence). The CDR3 length is 14 residues. Between the trimmed V and J ends, which lost 6 bases and 2 bases, there was a span of 17 bases. Here the CDR3 DNA reads TGCAGTGCGGCCCCTCCCGGCGGGACCTACGAGCAGTACTTC. It encodes CSAAPPGGTYEQYF.

This clonotype was detected only a few times. The chain uses TRBV7-2 and TRBJ2-1; TRBD2 agrees at 11 bases. The CDR3 is 16 residues long. V lost 4 bases and J lost 4; bases outside the gene matches: 6. CDR1 and CDR2 (germline): SGHTA, FQGNSA. Here the CDR3 reads CASSYTGTSGYNEQFF. The CDR3 bases are TGTGCCAGCAGCTATACCGGGACTAGCGGTTACAATGAGCAGTTCTTC.

This clonotype was seen at least ten times. The rearrangement uses TRBV5-1 and TRBJ2-3; 9 nucleotides align to TRBD2. With V trimmed by 7 bases and J by 5 bases, 5 bases remained unmatched. This CDR3 contains 13 residues. The germline V gene encodes CDR1 SGHRS and CDR2 YFSETQ. The CDR3 reads CASAGGPRDTQYF. The DNA of the CDR3 is TGCGCCAGCGCGGGGGGGCCTAGAGATACGCAGTATTTT.

This chain uses TRBV3-1 with TRBJ2-1; 7 bases map to TRBD2. Germline V CDR1 and CDR2: LGHDT, YNNKEL (reference sequence). The CDR3 has 13 residues. Trimming at V came to 1 base and at J to 9 bases, leaving 3 bases not matched to a gene. CDR3 coding DNA: TGTGCCAGCAGCCAAGGGGCTAGCGGTGAGCAGTTCTTC. Residues: CASSQGASGEQFF.

At least ten counts were recorded for this clonotype. The J gene is TRBJ2-7, the V gene TRBV5-5, with D possibly TRBD1 on 6 matching bases. The length of the CDR3 is 14 residues. V gave up 0 bases and J gave up 7 bases, with 14 bases separating them. CDR1 SGHKS and CDR2 YYEKEE come from the germline V gene (reference sequence). Here the CDR3 reads CASSLVGTREEQYF. The CDR3 DNA follows: TGTGCCAGCAGCTTGGTTGGGACACGTGAAGAGCAGTACTTC.

The chain uses TRBV10-3 and TRBJ1-1, with 9 bases identical to TRBD1. V lost 8 bases, J lost 4 bases, and 11 bases stayed unmatched. Germline assignment: CDR1 ENHRY and CDR2 SYGVKD. The CDR3 runs to 15 residues. CDR3 protein: CAIGPGQGLGTEAFF. In DNA, the CDR3 is TGTGCCATCGGGCCGGGACAGGGTCTCGGCACTGAAGCTTTCTTT.

This clonotype was found a few times. This sequence joins TRBV29-1 and TRBJ2-1, with 8 bases aligning to TRBD2. The CDR3 runs 14 residues. Losses at the gene ends were 3 bases for V and 6 bases for J; bases not matched to a gene: 7. Looked up from germline, CDR1 is SQVTM and CDR2 is ANQGSEA. The CDR3 spells CSVDAGLGGNEQFF. CDR3 coding DNA: TGCAGCGTTGACGCGGGACTAGGAGGCAATGAGCAGTTCTTC.

This clonotype appeared a few times. The chain couples TRBV7-2 to TRBJ1-2; D ambiguous. Trimming took 5 bases from V and 5 from J, leaving 12 bases between them. CDR1 SGHTA and CDR2 FQGNSA come from the germline V gene. The CDR3 contains 13 residues. In nucleotides, the CDR3 is TGTGCCAGCAGCCCAGCCTACCCGTATGGCTACACCTTC. Residues: CASSPAYPYGYTF.

This clonotype is judged medium-sized. The J gene is TRBJ2-7, the V gene TRBV20-1, with 10 bases lining up with TRBD1. Germline CDR1 is DFQATT and CDR2 is SNEGSKA (reference sequence). Trimming at V came to 0 bases and at J to 5 bases, leaving 4 bases not matched to a gene. CDR3 length equals 14 residues. Here the CDR3 reads CSARDLGQGNEQYF. CDR3 in DNA: TGCAGTGCTAGAGATTTGGGACAGGGGAACGAGCAGTACTTC.

The chain carries TRBV18 and TRBJ2-3, with TRBD1 as a possible D gene (6 bases). The CDR3 contains 13 residues. Germline CDR1 is KGHSH and CDR2 is LQKENI. Trimming cost V 5 bases and J 7 bases, with 13 bases left between them. CDR3 nucleotides: TGTGCCAGCTCAGAGGGGGTAGGAAATACGCAGTATTTT. It yields the protein CASSEGVGNTQYF. Supplemented by reference TRBV18 and TRBJ2-3, the full variable domain reads NAGVMQNPRHLVRRRGQEARLRCSPMKGHSHVYWYRQLPEEGLKFMVYLQKENIIDESGMPKERFSAEFPKEGPSILRIQQVVRGDSAAYFCASSEGVGNTQYFGPGTRLTVL.

This clonotype has at least ten counts. The chain links TRBV28 to TRBJ2-7, with D perhaps assigned TRBD1 or TRBD2 (6 bases each). V was trimmed by 6 bases and J by 1 base, leaving 16 bases between them. This CDR3 is built from 15 residues. The germline CDR1 and CDR2 sequences are MDHEN and SYDVKM. CDR3 protein: CASRRGGQWSYEQYF. CDR3 coding DNA: TGTGCCAGCAGGAGAGGGGGGCAATGGTCCTACGAGCAGTACTTC.

With regard to this clonotype: The germline gene is not matched at one end of the junction; a read error may be the cause. The rearrangement links TRBV3-1 to TRBJ2-7; possible D gene TRBD2, 7 bases. The CDR3 loop spans 17 amino acids. The V gene's germline CDR1 is LGHDT and CDR2 YNNKEL (reference sequence). The CDR3 loop reads CASSKDVRFRGAGEQYF. The CDR3 DNA reads as TGTGCCAGCAGCAAAGATGTACGTTTTCGGGGGGCGGGTGAGCAGTACTTC.

This clonotype was picked up a small number of times. V usage is TRBV4-2 and J usage is TRBJ2-2; D possibly corresponds to TRBD1 (5 bases). From germline, CDR1 is LGHNA and CDR2 YNFKEQ. CDR3 size: 15 residues. The V and J ends lost 2 bases and 3 bases respectively, with 10 bases between them. The CDR3 loop is CASSQPDRDTGELFF. For the CDR3, the DNA is TGTGCCAGCAGCCAACCTGACAGAGACACCGGGGAGCTGTTTTTT.

This clonotype was seen ten or more times. The V call is TRBV15, the J call TRBJ2-7, with D unresolved. Germline CDR1 reads LNHNV; CDR2 reads YYDKDF (reference sequence). V was shortened by 5 bases and J by 1 base, with 12 bases between the two germline ends. The CDR3 is 14 amino acids. CDR3 protein: CATSRGFSSYEQYF. The CDR3 DNA follows: TGTGCCACCAGCCGTGGTTTCTCTTCCTACGAGCAGTACTTC.

This rearrangement joins TRBV6-5 to TRBJ1-1, with D hard to call. Germline assignment: CDR1 MNHEY and CDR2 SVGAGI. The CDR3 has 14 amino acids. V was trimmed by 0 bases and J by 5 bases, leaving 10 bases between them. CDR3 DNA: TGTGCCAGCAGTTACTCGGAGGGTAGGACTGAAGCTTTCTTT. Translating it yields CASSYSEGRTEAFF.

There are a few counts of this clonotype. The V and J genes are TRBV27 and TRBJ2-2; TRBD2 is a possible D gene (6 bases). This CDR3 has 14 residues. Looked up from germline, CDR1 is MNHEY and CDR2 is SMNVEV (reference sequence). Trimming took 5 bases from V and 6 from J, leaving 13 bases between them. In nucleotides, the CDR3 is TGTGCCAGCAGTCCCCCGGGGGTTCCCGGGGAGCTGTTTTTT. Encoded protein: CASSPPGVPGELFF.

At least ten counts were recorded for this clonotype. J is TRBJ2-1 and V is TRBV5-6; D possibly corresponds to TRBD1 (7 bases). In germline, CDR1 is SGHDT, CDR2 YYEEEE. Trimming shortened V by 4 bases and J by 6 bases, and 17 bases separated the two germline ends. The CDR3 contains 15 residues. This CDR3 is CASSRDPGGPNEQFF. CDR3 bases: TGTGCCAGCAGCCGGGACCCAGGGGGGCCCAATGAGCAGTTCTTC.

This clonotype has at least ten counts. J is TRBJ1-6 and V is TRBV6-5; TRBD1 might be the D (5 bases). V dropped 0 bases and J dropped 10 bases, with 10 bases sitting between them. Per germline, CDR1 MNHEY and CDR2 SVGAGI. There are 14 residues in the CDR3. The CDR3 protein is CASSYSRQGSPLHF. The CDR3 region has the DNA TGTGCCAGCAGTTACTCGAGGCAGGGCTCACCCCTCCACTTT.

V is TRBV5-1 and J is TRBJ2-2; no clear D gene. In germline, CDR1 is SGHRS, CDR2 YFSETQ. The germline V and J ends were trimmed by 0 bases and 1 base, with 7 bases remaining between them. CDR3 length: 15 residues. CDR3 in amino acids: CASSLGFGNTGELFF. The CDR3 nucleotides are TGCGCCAGCAGCTTGGGGTTCGGGAACACCGGGGAGCTGTTTTTT.

This clonotype was seen many times. This rearrangement joins TRBV6-5 to TRBJ1-6; D may be TRBD1 (5 bases). Trimming cost V 0 bases and J 8 bases, with 11 bases left between them. CDR3 size: 15 residues. Per the germline V gene, CDR1 is MNHEY and CDR2 is SVGAGI. DNA for the CDR3: TGTGCCAGCAGTTACTCGGGGGGTAGGGATTCACCCCTCCACTTT. Protein sequence: CASSYSGGRDSPLHF.

This clonotype came up many times. This chain connects TRBV5-1 to TRBJ2-3, with TRBD2 matching over 7 bases. CDR1 SGHRS and CDR2 YFSETQ come from the germline V gene. The CDR3 loop spans 16 amino acids. The V segment lost 0 bases and the J segment 5 bases; nucleotides outside the gene matches: 9. This chain's CDR3 is CASSLEAGGFVDTQYF. The CDR3 DNA reads as TGCGCCAGCAGCTTGGAAGCCGGGGGGTTCGTAGATACGCAGTATTTT.

This chain connects TRBV4-2 to TRBJ2-6; D is tentatively TRBD1 or TRBD2 (7 bases each). Germline V gives CDR1 LGHNA, CDR2 YNFKEQ. Trimming took off 4 bases at V and 2 bases at J, with 18 bases between the two ends. The CDR3 extends over 18 amino acids. The DNA of the CDR3 is TGTGCCAGCAGCCTATACAGGGGAGGGTCGGCTGGGGCCAACGTCCTGACTTTC. It yields the protein CASSLYRGGSAGANVLTF.

The sample holds many counts of this clonotype. The J gene is TRBJ1-5, the V gene TRBV7-2; unclear D gene. The CDR3 has 14 residues. V was shortened by 3 bases and J by 3 bases, with 9 bases between the two germline ends. Per the germline V gene, CDR1 is SGHTA and CDR2 is FQGNSA. This CDR3 is CASSFDSYNQPQHF. The CDR3 coding sequence is TGTGCCAGCAGCTTTGACTCTTACAATCAGCCCCAGCATTTT. Variable domain in full (rest from reference TRBV7-2 and TRBJ1-5): GAGVSQSPSNKVTEKGKDVELRCDPISGHTALYWYRQSLGQGLEFLIYFQGNSAPDKSGLPSDRFSAERTGGSVSTLTIQRTQQEDSAVYLCASSFDSYNQPQHFGDGTRLSIL.

The CDR3 is CASSHLGGGKETQYF. CDR3 bases: TGTGCCAGCAGCCACCTCGGGGGAGGGAAAGAGACCCAGTACTTC. This chain joins TRBV4-2 and TRBJ2-5, with 7 bases lining up with TRBD2. The CDR3 loop spans 15 amino acids. With 3 bases clipped from V and 3 bases from J, the junction kept 7 bases outside the gene matches. CDR1 is LGHNA, CDR2 YNFKEQ, per germline.

This clonotype was seen ten or more times. The chain uses TRBV7-2 and TRBJ1-5, with D maybe TRBD1 (6 bases). CDR1 SGHTA and CDR2 FQGNSA come from the germline V gene. The V gene lost 5 bases and the J gene lost 0 bases, with 14 bases spanning the gap. The CDR3 is made up of 16 amino acids. CDR3 DNA: TGTGCCAGCAGCGCACAGGGAACCTATAGCAATCAGCCCCAGCATTTT. It is translated as CASSAQGTYSNQPQHF.

This clonotype was seen ten or more times. The chain recombines TRBV5-1 with TRBJ2-2; possibly TRBD2 for D (5 bases). Trimming pared 7 bases from V and 0 bases from J, leaving 19 bases between. The V gene's germline CDR1 is SGHRS and CDR2 YFSETQ. There are 17 residues in the CDR3. Here the CDR3 DNA reads TGCGCCAGCCGAACCCTGATAAGCGGAACGAACACCGGGGAGCTGTTTTTT. Its translation is CASRTLISGTNTGELFF.